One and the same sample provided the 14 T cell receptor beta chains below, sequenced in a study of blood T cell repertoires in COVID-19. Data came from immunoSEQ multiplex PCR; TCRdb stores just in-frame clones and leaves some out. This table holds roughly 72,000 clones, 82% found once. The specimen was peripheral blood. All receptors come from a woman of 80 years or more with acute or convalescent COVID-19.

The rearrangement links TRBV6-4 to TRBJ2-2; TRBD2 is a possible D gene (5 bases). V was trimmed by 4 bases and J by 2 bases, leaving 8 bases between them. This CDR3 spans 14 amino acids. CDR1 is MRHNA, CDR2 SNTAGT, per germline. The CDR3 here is CASSAEGNTGELFF. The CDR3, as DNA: TGTGCCAGCAGTGCAGAGGGCAACACCGGGGAGCTGTTTTTT.

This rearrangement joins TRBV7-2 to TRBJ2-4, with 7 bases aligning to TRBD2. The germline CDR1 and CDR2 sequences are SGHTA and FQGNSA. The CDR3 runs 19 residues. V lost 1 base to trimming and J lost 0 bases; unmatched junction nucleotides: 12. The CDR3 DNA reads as TGTGCCAGCAGCTTAGTGGGGGAGGGCCCTAGGCTAGCCAAAAACATTCAGTACTTC. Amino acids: CASSLVGEGPRLAKNIQYF.

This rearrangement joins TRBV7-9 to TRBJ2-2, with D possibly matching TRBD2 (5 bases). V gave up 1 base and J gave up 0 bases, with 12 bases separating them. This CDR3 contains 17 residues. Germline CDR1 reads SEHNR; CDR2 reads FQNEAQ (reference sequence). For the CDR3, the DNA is TGTGCCAGCAGCTTAGGAGGGATAGGAACGAACACCGGGGAGCTGTTTTTT. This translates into CASSLGGIGTNTGELFF.

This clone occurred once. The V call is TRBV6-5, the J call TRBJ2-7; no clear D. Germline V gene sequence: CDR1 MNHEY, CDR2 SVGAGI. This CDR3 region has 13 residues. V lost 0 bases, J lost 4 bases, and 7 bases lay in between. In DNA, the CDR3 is TGTGCCAGCAGTTACTCGAGTCTATACGAGCAGTACTTC. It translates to CASSYSSLYEQYF.

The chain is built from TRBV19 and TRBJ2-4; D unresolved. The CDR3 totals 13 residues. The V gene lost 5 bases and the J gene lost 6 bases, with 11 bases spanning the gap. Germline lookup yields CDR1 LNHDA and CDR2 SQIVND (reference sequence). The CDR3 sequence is CASSLQARNIQYF. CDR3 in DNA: TGTGCCAGTAGTCTTCAGGCCCGAAACATTCAGTACTTC.

This CDR3 reads CASSPQGRASGANVLTF. DNA of the CDR3: TGTGCCAGTAGTCCACAGGGTAGAGCGTCTGGGGCCAACGTCCTGACTTTC. This chain links TRBV19 with TRBJ2-6; the D gene is possibly TRBD1 (6 bases). The CDR3 covers 17 residues. The germline gives CDR1 LNHDA, CDR2 SQIVND (reference sequence). Between the trimmed V and J ends, which lost 5 bases and 1 base, there was a span of 15 bases.

In nucleotides, the CDR3 is TGTGCCAGCAGCTTAACGGATAGGAGGCCGCAGTATTTT. Its protein product is CASSLTDRRPQYF. This chain connects TRBV7-8 to TRBJ2-3, with D tentatively TRBD2 (5 bases). The V gene lost 2 bases and the J gene lost 10 bases, with 13 bases spanning the gap. CDR1 is SGHVS and CDR2 is FQNEAQ in the germline V gene. The CDR3 has 13 amino acids.

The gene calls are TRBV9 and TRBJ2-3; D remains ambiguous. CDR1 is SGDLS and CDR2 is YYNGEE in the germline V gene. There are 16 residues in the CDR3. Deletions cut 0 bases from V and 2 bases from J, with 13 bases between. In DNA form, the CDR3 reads TGTGCCAGCAGCGTAGGGAACAGTCGCCTCACAGATACGCAGTATTTT. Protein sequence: CASSVGNSRLTDTQYF.

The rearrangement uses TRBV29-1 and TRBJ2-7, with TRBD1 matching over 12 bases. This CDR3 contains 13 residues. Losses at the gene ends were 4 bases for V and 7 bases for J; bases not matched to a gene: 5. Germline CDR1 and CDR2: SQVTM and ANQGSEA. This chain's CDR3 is CSVAGQGAREQYF. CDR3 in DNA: TGCAGCGTTGCGGGACAGGGGGCGAGAGAGCAGTACTTC.

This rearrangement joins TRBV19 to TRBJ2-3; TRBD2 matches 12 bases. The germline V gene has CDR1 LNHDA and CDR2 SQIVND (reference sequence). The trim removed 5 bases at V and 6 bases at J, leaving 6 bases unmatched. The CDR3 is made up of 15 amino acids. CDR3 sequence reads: CASSATSGRTDTQYF. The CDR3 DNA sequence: TGTGCCAGTAGTGCGACTAGCGGGAGAACTGATACGCAGTATTTT.

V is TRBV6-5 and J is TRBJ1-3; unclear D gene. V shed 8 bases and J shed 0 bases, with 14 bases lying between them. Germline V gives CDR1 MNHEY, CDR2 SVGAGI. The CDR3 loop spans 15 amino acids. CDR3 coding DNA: TGTGCCAGCCGCCAGAGGAGGAGCTCTGGAAACACCATATATTTT. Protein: CASRQRRSSGNTIYF.

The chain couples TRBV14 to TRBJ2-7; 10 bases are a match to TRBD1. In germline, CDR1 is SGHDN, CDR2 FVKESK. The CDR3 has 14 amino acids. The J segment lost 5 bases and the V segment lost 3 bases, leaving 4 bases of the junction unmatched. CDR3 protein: CASSQTGGWDEQYF. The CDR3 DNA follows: TGTGCCAGCAGCCAGACAGGGGGCTGGGACGAGCAGTACTTC.

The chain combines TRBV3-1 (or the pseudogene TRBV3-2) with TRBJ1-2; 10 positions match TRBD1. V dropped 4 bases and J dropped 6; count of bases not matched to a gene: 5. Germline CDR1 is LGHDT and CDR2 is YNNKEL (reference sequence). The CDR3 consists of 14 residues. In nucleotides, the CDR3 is TGTGCCAGCAGCCCGGACAGGGGGTGGGATGGCTACACCTTC. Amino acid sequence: CASSPDRGWDGYTF.

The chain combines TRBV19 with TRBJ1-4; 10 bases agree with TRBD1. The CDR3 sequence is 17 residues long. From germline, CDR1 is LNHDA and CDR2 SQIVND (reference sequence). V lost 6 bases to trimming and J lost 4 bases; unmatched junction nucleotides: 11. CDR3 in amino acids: CASRRQGADRFNEKLFF. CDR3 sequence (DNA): TGTGCCAGTAGACGACAGGGGGCCGACAGATTTAATGAAAAACTGTTTTTT.